One sample yielded the 3 T cell receptor beta chains listed below, sequenced in a study of blood T cell repertoires in COVID-19. The method was immunoSEQ multiplex PCR; TCRdb's version includes in-frame clones alone and lacks a portion of them. Among around 60,000 clones listed, 90% were seen once. Sequencing was performed on peripheral blood. Every receptor here comes from a man aged 60 to 69 with active COVID-19.

This chain links TRBV18 with TRBJ2-2; TRBD1 matches 12 bases. The germline V gene encodes CDR1 KGHSH and CDR2 LQKENI. The CDR3 extends over 17 amino acids. V was clipped by 2 bases and J by 3 bases; unmatched bases: 4. The CDR3 spells CASSPSGTGGYTGELFF. CDR3 DNA sequence: TGTGCCAGCTCACCATCGGGGACAGGGGGCTACACCGGGGAGCTGTTTTTT.

For the CDR3, the DNA is TGTGCCTGGATCCCACCCTCGGACAGGGCCGAGCAGTACTTC. Amino acid sequence: CAWIPPSDRAEQYF. V and J are TRBV30 and TRBJ2-7; 8 bases are a match to TRBD1. Trimming cost V 4 bases and J 6 bases; bases outside gene matches: 11. The CDR3 runs to 14 residues. Looked up from germline, CDR1 is GTSNPN and CDR2 is SVGIG (reference sequence).

The rearrangement uses TRBV27 and TRBJ2-7; 12 bases are shared with TRBD2. Unmatched junction bases numbered 3, after V lost 6 bases and J lost 0 bases. CDR1 and CDR2 from the germline V gene are MNHEY and SMNVEV (reference sequence). CDR3 size: 15 residues. The DNA for the CDR3 is TGTGCCAGCAGCCTGACTAGCGGGAGCTCCTACGAGCAGTACTTC. It yields the protein CASSLTSGSSYEQYF.